This T cell receptor (beta chain) stems from a study of cytomegalovirus exposure and HLA in healthy donors. Whole-study results and caveats: The authors later found TCR association rates varying by HLA locus, with DRB1 most and HLA-C fewest.

About this clone: The antigen is undetermined.

V was clipped by 7 bases and J by 4 bases; unmatched bases: 7. The CDR3 consists of 13 residues. Per germline, CDR1 SGHRS and CDR2 YFSETQ. The primer mix had 60 Vbeta and 13 Jbeta primers. Assay: immunoSEQ multiplex PCR; the TCRdb copy retains only in-frame clones and omits some. The sample contains 200,000 to 250,000 clones, 60% to 80% of which appear only once. The chain carries TRBV5-1 and TRBJ2-7; 8 bases are shared with TRBD1. The sample taken for sequencing was PBMCs. The TCR was taken from a male donor in good health and CMV-seronegative. DNA for the CDR3: TGCGCCAGCTCTCACAGGGGGACGTACGAGCAGTACTTC. Translation: CASSHRGTYEQYF.